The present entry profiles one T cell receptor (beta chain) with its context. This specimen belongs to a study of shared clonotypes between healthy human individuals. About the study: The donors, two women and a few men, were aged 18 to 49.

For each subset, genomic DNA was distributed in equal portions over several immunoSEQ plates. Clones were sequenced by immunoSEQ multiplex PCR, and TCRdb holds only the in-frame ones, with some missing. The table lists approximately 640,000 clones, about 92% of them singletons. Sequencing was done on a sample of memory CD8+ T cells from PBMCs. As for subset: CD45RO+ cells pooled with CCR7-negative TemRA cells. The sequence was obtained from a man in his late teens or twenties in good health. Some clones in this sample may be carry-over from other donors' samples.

The CDR3 reads CARSRLARYDRLGMDTQYF. DNA of the CDR3: TGTGCCAGAAGCCGACTTGCTAGATACGACCGCCTTGGTATGGATACGCAGTATTTT. This sequence joins TRBV5-3 and TRBJ2-3; D uncertain. TRBV5-3 is recorded as an ORF, its role being uncertain. The V end was cut by 4 bases, the J end by 6 bases, with 30 bases between. The CDR3 contains 19 residues.